These 23 T cell receptor beta chains originate from one sample sequenced in a study of shared clonotypes between healthy human individuals (dated by TCRdb to 2018 to 2020). CD8 naive samples were obtained by positive selection for CCR7 among CD45RO-negative cells, yielding a CD45RA+CCR7+ population from which TemRA cells were excluded. Preparation of the library involved the immunoSEQ multiplex PCR assay. TCRdb took over this immuneACCESS table, retaining in-frame rearrangements with V and J assigned. Such tables are incomplete; in checked studies, under half of the missing clones stem from an unresolved V gene, and the remainder is unexplained. The sample records about 1,900,000 clones, about 95% of which are singletons. The top ten clonotypes cover 1.2% of the sample. Sequenced sample: naive CD8+ T cells sorted from blood. The sample's cell subset or site, from its label and the paper: CD45RA+CCR7+. The receptors originated from a man aged 18 to 35 in good health.

The chain recombines TRBV13 with TRBJ1-1; 7 bases agree with TRBD1. The junction had 6 bases not matched to a gene; V was cut back by 4 bases and J by 4 bases. Germline CDR1 is PRHDT and CDR2 is FYEKMQ (reference sequence). The CDR3 spans 14 residues. CDR3 bases: TGTGCCAGCAGCTCCCGGGACAGTGTCACTGAAGCTTTCTTT. This sequence encodes CASSSRDSVTEAFF.

The genes are TRBV6-1 and TRBJ1-6; D unclear. The CDR3 loop spans 18 amino acids. V was clipped by 1 base and J by 7 bases, with 20 bases between them. The germline V gene encodes CDR1 MNHNS and CDR2 SASEGT. The CDR3 region is CASSEVLVPGLHNSPLHF. The CDR3 bases are TGTGCCAGCAGTGAAGTGCTAGTGCCTGGACTGCACAATTCACCCCTCCACTTT.

The chain carries TRBV4-1 and TRBJ2-7; TRBD1 matches 11 bases. The CDR3 spans 14 residues. Germline assignment: CDR1 MGHRA and CDR2 YSYEKL. V was pared by 5 bases and J by 5 bases, with 5 bases of the junction left unmatched. Here the CDR3 reads CASSSDRGRDEQYF. The DNA of the CDR3 is TGCGCCAGCAGCTCGGACAGGGGGCGCGACGAGCAGTACTTC.

Of note for this clone: Other DNA sequences within the sample encode an identical CDR3. V and J are TRBV27 and TRBJ2-7; TRBD1 matches at 7 bases. Germline V lookup: CDR1 MNHEY, CDR2 SMNVEV (reference sequence). The V segment lost 7 bases and the J segment 0 bases; nucleotides outside the gene matches: 6. CDR3 length: 14 amino acids. For the CDR3, the DNA is TGTGCCAGCACCCTGACAGGGAGCTCCTACGAGCAGTACTTC. Protein product: CASTLTGSSYEQYF.

The V gene is TRBV9, the J gene TRBJ2-2; 9 nucleotides agree with TRBD2. V trimming: 2 bases; J trimming: 4 bases; junction bases outside the gene matches: 3. CDR3 length equals 15 residues. Germline V gene sequence: CDR1 SGDLS, CDR2 YYNGEE. The CDR3 sequence: CASSVAGGITGELFF. Written as DNA, the CDR3 is TGTGCCAGCAGCGTCGCGGGAGGGATCACCGGGGAGCTGTTTTTT.

This clone was counted a single time. V gene TRBV9 combines with J gene TRBJ1-4, with 8 bases matching TRBD1. The V gene's germline CDR1 is SGDLS and CDR2 YYNGEE. Germline trimming cut 4 bases from V and 6 bases from J; bases unmatched to any gene: 14. The CDR3 sequence is 17 residues long. The CDR3, as DNA: TGTGCCAGCAGCCCCCAGACACCTGGACAGGGTCATGAAAAACTGTTTTTT. As protein: CASSPQTPGQGHEKLFF.

The genes are TRBV27 and TRBJ2-5; D is unresolved. V lost 4 bases and J lost 4, with 13 bases in between. This CDR3 is built from 14 residues. The germline V gene has CDR1 MNHEY and CDR2 SMNVEV (reference sequence). This chain's CDR3 is CASSSQNDAETQYF. Written as DNA, the CDR3 is TGTGCCAGCAGTTCGCAAAACGACGCAGAGACCCAGTACTTC.

The CDR3 bases are TGCGCCAGCAGTCTGGACAGATCCTTAAATCAGCCCCAGCATTTT. Translated, it gives CASSLDRSLNQPQHF. This chain links TRBV4-1 with TRBJ1-5; tentatively, D is TRBD1 (6 bases). Looked up from germline, CDR1 is MGHRA and CDR2 is YSYEKL. V lost 6 bases to trimming and J lost 4 bases, with 16 bases between them. The CDR3 has 15 amino acids.

The chain combines TRBV5-1 with TRBJ2-2, with D uncertain. CDR3 length: 16 amino acids. Germline V gene data show CDR1 as SGHRS and CDR2 as YFSETQ. V lost 0 bases to trimming and J lost 2 bases, with 11 bases between them. CDR3 protein: CASSLVRQDNTGELFF. DNA of the CDR3: TGCGCCAGCAGCTTGGTTCGCCAGGATAACACCGGGGAGCTGTTTTTT.

The chain recombines TRBV2 with TRBJ1-4; D may be TRBD1 (6 bases). This CDR3 has 18 residues. The germline V gene encodes CDR1 SNHLY and CDR2 FYNNEI. Trimming removed 0 bases at V and 5 bases at J, with 19 bases between. The CDR3 loop is CASSEAQGSQRKNEKLFF. DNA of the CDR3: TGTGCCAGCAGTGAAGCGCAGGGGAGCCAGAGAAAAAATGAAAAACTGTTTTTT. The full variable domain, completed using reference TRBV2 and TRBJ1-4, is EPEVTQTPSHQVTQMGQEVILRCVPISNHLYFYWYRQILGQKVEFLVSFYNNEISEKSEIFDDQFSVERPDGSNFTLKIRSTKLEDSAMYFCASSEAQGSQRKNEKLFFGSGTQLSVL.

The CDR3 loop reads CASSPSGQGFTGELFF. CDR3 sequence (DNA): TGTGCCAGCTCACCGAGCGGACAGGGGTTCACCGGGGAGCTGTTTTTT. The chain is built from TRBV18 and TRBJ2-2; 9 bases line up with TRBD1. CDR1 is KGHSH and CDR2 is LQKENI in the germline V gene. The V and J ends lost 3 bases and 4 bases, in that order; junction bases with no gene match: 6. The length of the CDR3 is 16 residues.

The chain's CDR3 is CASSFPRGGTDTQYF. Here the CDR3 DNA reads TGTGCCAGCAGTTTTCCCAGGGGAGGCACAGATACGCAGTATTTT. The rearrangement uses TRBV27 and TRBJ2-3, with D perhaps matching TRBD1 (6 bases). V was pared by 3 bases and J by 1 base, with 11 bases between. The CDR3 consists of 15 residues. Looked up from germline, CDR1 is MNHEY and CDR2 is SMNVEV (reference sequence).

As concerns this clone: Other DNA sequences in the same sample also yield this CDR3. CDR3 coding DNA: TGTGCCTGGAGTGTTTTGGGGCAGCCCCAGCATTTT. It is translated as CAWSVLGQPQHF. The rearrangement joins TRBV30 to TRBJ1-5; no clear D. The germline V gene has CDR1 GTSNPN and CDR2 SVGIG (reference sequence). V was shortened by 0 bases and J by 7 bases, with 7 bases between the two germline ends. The CDR3 length is 12 residues.

The genes are TRBV6-1 and TRBJ2-2; D unresolved. The CDR3 loop spans 12 amino acids. Germline V gene lookup returns CDR1 MNHNS and CDR2 SASEGT. V lost 3 bases and J 8 bases, leaving 7 bases between the germline ends. The CDR3 DNA reads as TGTGCCAGCAGTGACACGAGGGGGGAGCTGTTTTTT. It codes for CASSDTRGELFF.

The genes are TRBV19 and TRBJ2-7, with 7 positions matching TRBD2. CDR1 and CDR2 (germline): LNHDA, SQIVND (reference sequence). The CDR3 consists of 14 residues. V trimming: 5 bases; J trimming: 3 bases; junction bases outside the gene matches: 7. The CDR3 here is CASSPAAGFYEQYF. The DNA of the CDR3 is TGTGCCAGTAGTCCCGCAGCGGGGTTCTACGAGCAGTACTTC.

This chain connects TRBV5-1 to TRBJ1-6, with 9 bases fitting TRBD1. Germline V gene sequence: CDR1 SGHRS, CDR2 YFSETQ. This CDR3 comprises 14 residues. V shed 4 bases and J 11 bases; nucleotides not matched to a gene: 7. CDR3 coding DNA: TGCGCCAGCAGCGCCGGGACAGGGCGAACACCCCTCCACTTT. Encoded protein: CASSAGTGRTPLHF.

The V gene is TRBV4-1, the J gene TRBJ1-4, with 7 bases identical to TRBD1. The CDR3 runs 16 residues. The V gene's germline CDR1 is MGHRA and CDR2 YSYEKL. With 4 bases clipped from V and 4 bases from J, the junction kept 9 bases outside the gene matches. CDR3 in amino acids: CASSRLRTGLNEKLFF. DNA for the CDR3: TGCGCCAGCAGCCGGCTAAGGACAGGTCTTAATGAAAAACTGTTTTTT.

The genes are TRBV2 and TRBJ2-3; 8 nucleotides line up with TRBD1. Germline CDR1 reads SNHLY; CDR2 reads FYNNEI. The CDR3 is 11 residues long. The trim removed 7 bases at V and 13 bases at J, leaving 7 bases unmatched. The CDR3 sequence is CASTGTGIKYF. CDR3 coding DNA: TGTGCCAGCACCGGGACAGGAATTAAGTATTTT.

V and J are TRBV10-1 and TRBJ1-1; perhaps TRBD1 as D (5 bases). Trimming removed 0 bases from V and 0 bases from J, with 17 bases in between. Germline V lookup: CDR1 WNHNN, CDR2 SYGVQD (reference sequence). This CDR3 spans 18 amino acids. The CDR3 bases are TGCGCCAGCAGTGAGTCGGCGAAGGACAAAGGCATGAACACTGAAGCTTTCTTT. Amino acid sequence: CASSESAKDKGMNTEAFF.

This chain links TRBV7-9 with TRBJ1-1; D is perhaps TRBD1 (5 bases). V gave up 3 bases and J gave up 7 bases, with 12 bases separating them. The CDR3 has 13 residues. Germline V gives CDR1 SEHNR, CDR2 FQNEAQ (reference sequence). The DNA for the CDR3 is TGTGCCAGCAGCTTCCAGGGTCGTGGTGAAGCTTTCTTT. Translation gives CASSFQGRGEAFF.

The rearrangement links TRBV7-8 to TRBJ2-5; D is possibly TRBD2 (5 bases). The germline gives CDR1 SGHVS, CDR2 FQNEAQ. This CDR3 region has 15 residues. V gave up 1 base and J gave up 4 bases, with 13 bases separating them. The DNA for the CDR3 is TGTGCCAGCAGCTTAGGTCCGGACGGAGGAGAGACCCAGTACTTC. Translated, it gives CASSLGPDGGETQYF.

The genes are TRBV21-1 and TRBJ2-7. TRBV21-1 is described as a pseudogene. CDR3 length: 16 amino acids. The CDR3 nucleotides read TGTGCCAGCAGCAAAGGTTTCCAGCACGTCTCCTACGAGCAGTACTTC. The encoded protein is CASSKGFQHVSYEQYF.

This clone was counted between two and nine times. This chain joins TRBV29-1 and TRBJ2-1; D uncertain. The CDR3 is 13 amino acids. Germline V gene lookup returns CDR1 SQVTM and CDR2 ANQGSEA. Trimming pared 4 bases from V and 8 bases from J, leaving 15 bases between. CDR3 nucleotide sequence: TGCAGCGTTGTATACACTCTTAACTATGAGCAGTTCTTC. This encodes CSVVYTLNYEQFF.